This TCR beta chain was sequenced in a study of T cells after posttransplantation cyclophosphamide. Methotrexate plus calcineurin inhibitor accompanied controls' myeloablative marrow transplants; sampling was 1 year later. The repertoire was sequenced with immunoSEQ multiplex PCR; TCRdb's copy has only in-frame clones and lacks some. The sample records some 5,000 clones, about three quarters being singletons. This specimen was PBMCs, taken 321 days after allogeneic stem cell transplant with calcineurin inhibitor and methotrexate. This clonotype originated in a female patient aged 45-65 years who received an allogeneic stem cell transplant from an unrelated donor, was CMV-positive, and had acute and chronic GVHD. Some T cells may be transferred from the graft donor.

CDR3 sequence reads: CASRRGSGRTGELFF. The CDR3, as DNA: TGTGCCAGCCGGCGGGGTAGCGGGAGGACCGGGGAGCTGTTTTTT. V and J are TRBV6-5 and TRBJ2-2; 10 nucleotides line up with TRBD2. V gave up 8 bases and J gave up 5 bases; unmatched junction bases: 8. The CDR3 has 15 amino acids. From germline, CDR1 is MNHEY and CDR2 SVGAGI.